Listed below are T cell receptor beta chains from one sample, sequenced in a study of beta chain features in type 1 diabetes. The protocol was immunoSEQ multiplex PCR, while the TCRdb copy is restricted to in-frame clones and leaves out a portion. Of 400,000 to 550,000 clones listed, approximately 10% were seen once; the top ten hold around 0.05%. Sequencing was performed on naive CD4+ T cells from blood. The receptors shown here come from a woman aged 18-35 years in good health. Each CDR3 is given with its conserved first and last residue. The D gene is left open where the match is weak. The listing skips clone size in some rows; elsewhere it reads once, few, many or a size class.

clone size: -; J gene: TRBJ2-5; V gene: TRBV23-1; D gene: -; CDR3 protein: CASYKGRGSQETQYF; CDR3 DNA: TGCGCCAGCTACAAAGGCAGGGGCTCCCAAGAGACCCAGTACTTC
clone size: -; J gene: TRBJ2-1; V gene: TRBV14; D gene: TRBD1; CDR3 protein: CASSARGSTFYNEQFF; CDR3 DNA: TGTGCCAGCAGCGCCAGGGGGTCCACCTTCTACAATGAGCAGTTCTTC
clone size: few; J gene: TRBJ1-2; V gene: TRBV14; D gene: TRBD1; CDR3 protein: CASSQGTGRVGGYTF; CDR3 DNA: TGTGCCAGCAGCCAAGGGACAGGCCGGGTGGGTGGCTACACCTTC
clone size: -; J gene: TRBJ1-1; V gene: TRBV29-1; D gene: -; CDR3 protein: CSHARSLHTEAFF; CDR3 DNA: TGCAGCCATGCCAGGTCCCTTCACACTGAAGCTTTCTTT
clone size: few; J gene: TRBJ2-3; V gene: TRBV28; D gene: TRBD2; CDR3 protein: CASTGLKRGTTDTQYF; CDR3 DNA: TGTGCCAGCACAGGCCTCAAGCGGGGAACAACAGATACGCAGTATTTT
clone size: few; J gene: TRBJ2-5; V gene: TRBV7-9; D gene: TRBD2; CDR3 protein: CASSLAPLAGAQETQYF; CDR3 DNA: TGTGCCAGCAGCTTAGCGCCGCTAGCGGGAGCTCAAGAGACCCAGTACTTC
clone size: many; J gene: TRBJ2-2; V gene: TRBV7-9; D gene: -; CDR3 protein: CASSLPGATTGELFF; CDR3 DNA: TGTGCCAGCAGCTTACCGGGGGCGACCACCGGGGAGCTGTTTTTT
clone size: -; J gene: TRBJ2-5; V gene: TRBV15; D gene: -; CDR3 protein: CATSRDQGEETQYF; CDR3 DNA: TGTGCCACCAGCAGAGACCAGGGTGAGGAGACCCAGTACTTC
clone size: few; J gene: TRBJ1-2; V gene: TRBV18; D gene: -; CDR3 protein: CASSPFGGGYTF; CDR3 DNA: TGTGCCAGCTCACCGTTTGGGGGAGGCTACACCTTC
clone size: -; J gene: TRBJ2-2; V gene: TRBV7-2; D gene: TRBD2; CDR3 protein: CASSLGGAGDNGELFF; CDR3 DNA: TGTGCCAGCAGCTTAGGTGGGGCGGGAGACAACGGGGAGCTGTTTTTT
clone size: -; J gene: TRBJ2-1; V gene: TRBV19; D gene: TRBD1; CDR3 protein: CASTGTGGSREQFF; CDR3 DNA: TGTGCCAGCACCGGGACAGGGGGTTCGCGTGAGCAGTTCTTC
clone size: -; J gene: TRBJ2-2; V gene: TRBV4-3; D gene: -; CDR3 protein: CASSLLPGTQNTGELFF; CDR3 DNA: TGCGCCAGCAGCCTACTACCCGGGACACAGAACACCGGGGAGCTGTTTTTT
clone size: -; J gene: TRBJ2-7; V gene: TRBV27; D gene: -; CDR3 protein: CASSLWDGYEQYF; CDR3 DNA: TGTGCCAGCAGTTTGTGGGATGGCTACGAGCAGTACTTC
clone size: few; J gene: TRBJ2-7; V gene: TRBV4-3; D gene: TRBD2; CDR3 protein: CASSQASGFYEQYF; CDR3 DNA: TGCGCCAGCAGCCAAGCTAGCGGCTTCTACGAGCAGTACTTC
clone size: -; J gene: TRBJ2-3; V gene: TRBV7-2; D gene: -; CDR3 protein: CASSLEAGITDTQYF; CDR3 DNA: TGTGCCAGCAGCTTAGAGGCGGGTATCACAGATACGCAGTATTTT
clone size: few; J gene: TRBJ2-1; V gene: TRBV11-1; D gene: -; CDR3 protein: CASSLTGARNEQFF; CDR3 DNA: TGTGCCAGCAGCTTAACGGGGGCAAGGAATGAGCAGTTCTTC
clone size: few; J gene: TRBJ1-2; V gene: TRBV2; D gene: TRBD1; CDR3 protein: CASSDSGTGNWYGYTF; CDR3 DNA: TGTGCCAGCAGTGACTCCGGGACAGGGAATTGGTATGGCTACACCTTC
clone size: -; J gene: TRBJ2-3; V gene: TRBV6-5; D gene: -; CDR3 protein: CASSYSPGGDSDTQYF; CDR3 DNA: TGTGCCAGCAGTTACTCGCCCGGGGGCGATTCAGATACGCAGTATTTT
clone size: -; J gene: TRBJ2-1; V gene: TRBV7-9; D gene: -; CDR3 protein: CASSLGASSYNEQFF; CDR3 DNA: TGTGCCAGCAGCTTGGGGGCAAGCTCCTACAATGAGCAGTTCTTC
clone size: few; J gene: TRBJ2-2; V gene: TRBV7-3; D gene: TRBD1; CDR3 protein: CASTTQGPVGTGELFF; CDR3 DNA: TGTGCCAGCACCACACAGGGGCCGGTGGGCACCGGGGAGCTGTTTTTT
clone size: -; J gene: TRBJ1-2; V gene: TRBV4-2; D gene: -; CDR3 protein: CASSRAEGHQNYGYTF; CDR3 DNA: TGTGCCAGCAGCCGGGCGGAGGGACATCAAAACTATGGCTACACCTTC
clone size: -; J gene: TRBJ2-1; V gene: TRBV7-6; D gene: -; CDR3 protein: CASSSLGNEQFF; CDR3 DNA: TGTGCCAGCAGCTCCTTAGGGAATGAGCAGTTCTTC